Following are 29 T cell receptor beta chains from one sample sequenced in a study of Ad26.COV2.S vaccination and SARS-CoV-2 variants. Produced via immunoSEQ multiplex PCR; TCRdb's table is partial and in-frame only. This sample has 430,000 or so clones; 85% to 90% occur once, and the top ten carry just over 2.5%. Treatment: around 19 received Ad26.COV2.S at low or high dose, single or two shots; roughly 5 received placebo; per-sample allocation not given. At day 63 after the first vaccine or placebo injection, samples were drawn. The sample here was peripheral blood, taken in a trial of Ad26.COV2.S vaccine versus placebo. The receptors come from a person aged 18-65 years who received the Ad26.COV2.S COVID-19 vaccine or a placebo.

This rearrangement joins TRBV4-3 to TRBJ1-2; a possible D gene is TRBD1 (6 bases). Germline V lookup: CDR1 LGHNA, CDR2 YSLEER. The CDR3 is 14 residues long. The V end lost 4 bases, the J end lost 0 bases, and 9 bases lay between the germline ends. In DNA, the CDR3 is TGCGCCAGCAGCCCGGACAGCGCTAACTATGGCTACACCTTC. It is translated as CASSPDSANYGYTF.

Written as DNA, the CDR3 is TGCGCCAGCAGCTTCCTGTCTTCTACCTACAATGAGCAGTTCTTC. Amino acids: CASSFLSSTYNEQFF. This chain joins TRBV5-1 and TRBJ2-1; D ambiguous. This CDR3 region has 15 residues. Looked up from germline, CDR1 is SGHRS and CDR2 is YFSETQ. V was shortened by 2 bases and J by 2 bases, with 11 bases between the two germline ends.

V and J are TRBV9 and TRBJ2-2; 8 nucleotides line up with TRBD1. In germline, CDR1 is SGDLS, CDR2 YYNGEE. V was clipped by 6 bases and J by 6 bases; unmatched bases: 4. The CDR3 loop spans 13 amino acids. The CDR3 protein is CASTQGAAGELFF. CDR3 sequence (DNA): TGTGCCAGCACTCAGGGGGCGGCCGGGGAGCTGTTTTTT.

The V call is TRBV5-1, the J call TRBJ2-5; D not certain. The germline gives CDR1 SGHRS, CDR2 YFSETQ. This CDR3 is built from 14 residues. V shed 0 bases and J shed 1 base, with 7 bases lying between them. CDR3 sequence: CASSLVVRQETQYF. DNA for the CDR3: TGCGCCAGCAGCTTGGTCGTGCGCCAAGAGACCCAGTACTTC.

This chain connects TRBV6-2 or TRBV6-3 to TRBJ1-1; 12 bases are shared with TRBD1. Germline V gives CDR1 MNHEY, CDR2 SVGEGT. The V segment lost 2 bases and the J segment 1 base; nucleotides outside the gene matches: 2. The CDR3 spans 16 residues. CDR3 in amino acids: CASSYGTGGWNTEAFF. Written as DNA, the CDR3 is TGTGCCAGCAGTTACGGGACAGGGGGCTGGAACACTGAAGCTTTCTTT.

The table lists this clone with many counts. The V call is TRBV7-9, the J call TRBJ1-2; 8 bases fit TRBD1. Germline V gene sequence: CDR1 SEHNR, CDR2 FQNEAQ (reference sequence). This CDR3 spans 18 amino acids. V was clipped by 5 bases and J by 0 bases; unmatched bases: 14. The CDR3 nucleotides are TGTGCCAGCAGCCCCCTTTGGACAGGGCTTCGGTCTAACTATGGCTACACCTTC. This encodes CASSPLWTGLRSNYGYTF. The full variable domain, its missing parts supplied by reference TRBV7-9 and TRBJ1-2, is DTGVSQNPRHKITKRGQNVTFRCDPISEHNRLYWYRQTLGQGPEFLTYFQNEAQLEKSRLLSDRFSAERPKGSFSTLEIQRTEQGDSAMYLCASSPLWTGLRSNYGYTFGSGTRLTVV.

The CDR3 DNA is TGTGCCAGCAGCCATTCGAATCTGAACACTGAAGCTTTCTTT. The encoded protein is CASSHSNLNTEAFF. The chain joins TRBV14 to TRBJ1-1; D is undetermined. The CDR3 covers 14 residues. Germline V gene data show CDR1 as SGHDN and CDR2 as FVKESK. The V and J ends lost 3 bases and 0 bases respectively, with 8 bases between them.

The chain recombines TRBV9 with TRBJ2-7; 8 positions match TRBD2. The CDR3 sequence is 15 residues long. The germline CDR1 and CDR2 sequences are SGDLS and YYNGEE. J lost 2 bases, V lost 0 bases, and 4 bases had no gene match. CDR3 bases: TGTGCCAGCAGCGTAGGAGCGGGGGACCCCTACGAGCAGTACTTC. Amino acid sequence: CASSVGAGDPYEQYF.

The genes are TRBV24-1 and TRBJ2-5, with D perhaps TRBD1 or TRBD2 (10 bases each). Germline CDR1 and CDR2: KGHDR and SFDVKD. V lost 3 bases and J lost 5, with 33 bases in between. The CDR3 is 21 residues long. The CDR3 sequence: CATSDVRDRGPQREGRETQYF. CDR3 bases: TGTGCCACCAGTGATGTCCGGGACAGGGGACCGCAGCGGGAGGGCCGGGAGACCCAGTACTTC.

The gene calls are TRBV28 and TRBJ2-7, with D unresolved. CDR1 and CDR2 (germline): MDHEN, SYDVKM. Trimming shortened V by 7 bases and J by 4 bases, and 14 bases separated the two germline ends. The CDR3 has 13 amino acids. As DNA, the CDR3 is TGTGCCAGCACCCCGAGAAATGGGTACGAGCAGTACTTC. Its translation is CASTPRNGYEQYF.

The chain joins TRBV19 to TRBJ2-6; weak D call: TRBD2 (6 bases). From germline, CDR1 is LNHDA and CDR2 SQIVND (reference sequence). V gave up 5 bases and J gave up 0 bases, with 8 bases separating them. The CDR3 is 15 amino acids. The CDR3 DNA is TGTGCCAGTAGTGCCGGGGGCTCTGGGGCCAACGTCCTGACTTTC. Its translation is CASSAGGSGANVLTF.

The chain carries TRBV5-6 and TRBJ1-6; D is unresolved. Trimming removed 2 bases at V and 0 bases at J, with 6 bases between. Germline lookup yields CDR1 SGHDT and CDR2 YYEEEE. The CDR3 runs to 15 residues. The CDR3 protein is CASSFVSSYNSPLHF. The CDR3 nucleotides read TGTGCCAGCAGCTTCGTCTCCTCCTATAATTCACCCCTCCACTTT.

The chain recombines TRBV4-1 with TRBJ1-5; TRBD1 is a possible D gene (5 bases). CDR1 is MGHRA, CDR2 YSYEKL, per germline. V was shortened by 5 bases and J by 9 bases, with 29 bases between the two germline ends. This CDR3 spans 18 amino acids. CDR3 DNA: TGCGCCAGCAGCATGGCAGGAAGGGATGGGGACGGGTCGAGGCCCCAGCATTTT. This translates into CASSMAGRDGDGSRPQHF.

This chain links TRBV7-9 with TRBJ2-3, with D perhaps matching TRBD2 (6 bases). Germline lookup yields CDR1 SEHNR and CDR2 FQNEAQ (reference sequence). V was pared by 0 bases and J by 3 bases, with 10 bases between. The CDR3 length is 15 residues. CDR3 bases: TGTGCCAGCAGCTTAGCACCCGGGGGTACAGATACGCAGTATTTT. This translates into CASSLAPGGTDTQYF.

This chain connects TRBV30 to TRBJ1-3; D ambiguous. The ends were cut back, 4 bases at V and 0 bases at J, with 13 bases in the middle. Germline V lookup: CDR1 GTSNPN, CDR2 SVGIG (reference sequence). CDR3 length: 15 amino acids. The CDR3 sequence: CAWKAGQHSGNTIYF. CDR3 nucleotide sequence: TGTGCCTGGAAGGCCGGCCAGCACTCTGGAAACACCATATATTTT.

This clone is a singleton in its sample. The rearrangement joins TRBV2 to TRBJ2-1; D may correspond to TRBD1 or TRBD2 (6 bases each). The germline gives CDR1 SNHLY, CDR2 FYNNEI. V dropped 6 bases and J dropped 9 bases, with 27 bases sitting between them. The CDR3 sequence is 17 residues long. CDR3: CASSHKGGGIEDGEQFF. The CDR3 DNA reads as TGTGCCAGCAGCCACAAGGGGGGTGGGATCGAGGACGGTGAGCAGTTCTTC. Based on the CDR3 plus reference TRBV2 and TRBJ2-1, the full variable domain is EPEVTQTPSHQVTQMGQEVILRCVPISNHLYFYWYRQILGQKVEFLVSFYNNEISEKSEIFDDQFSVERPDGSNFTLKIRSTKLEDSAMYFCASSHKGGGIEDGEQFFGPGTRLTVL.

The chain uses TRBV11-2 and TRBJ2-7; 8 nucleotides agree with TRBD1. The CDR3 is made up of 13 amino acids. V shed 8 bases and J 6 bases; nucleotides not matched to a gene: 9. CDR1 is SGHAT, CDR2 FQNNGV, per germline. The CDR3 protein is CASSGQGASEQYF. In nucleotides, the CDR3 is TGTGCCAGCTCCGGGCAGGGGGCAAGCGAGCAGTACTTC. Full variable domain (rest looked up from reference TRBV11-2 and TRBJ2-7): EAGVAQSPRYKIIEKRQSVAFWCNPISGHATLYWYQQILGQGPKLLIQFQNNGVVDDSQLPKDRFSAERLKGVDSTLKIQPAKLEDSAVYLCASSGQGASEQYFGPGTRLTVT.

The CDR3 DNA reads TGTGCCACCAGCCCTCGTGGCGGGGGGGCCAGGTTGTACGAGCAGTACTTC. Translated: CATSPRGGGARLYEQYF. The V and J genes are TRBV15 and TRBJ2-7; 9 bases are a match to TRBD2. CDR3 size: 17 residues. V dropped 5 bases and J dropped 4; count of bases not matched to a gene: 15. Germline values: CDR1 LNHNV, CDR2 YYDKDF (reference sequence).

This clone has only one observation. V is TRBV19 and J is TRBJ1-5; 7 positions agree with TRBD1. The CDR3 contains 14 residues. From germline, CDR1 is LNHDA and CDR2 SQIVND (reference sequence). V trimming: 5 bases; J trimming: 4 bases; junction bases outside the gene matches: 5. CDR3: CASSSQGGNQPQHF. The CDR3 bases are TGTGCCAGTAGTTCCCAGGGGGGGAATCAGCCCCAGCATTTT.

J is TRBJ2-2 and V is TRBV18, with 11 bases matching TRBD2. Unmatched junction bases numbered 3, after V lost 2 bases and J lost 1 base. The germline V gene has CDR1 KGHSH and CDR2 LQKENI. The CDR3 loop spans 17 amino acids. The CDR3 is CASSPGGLAGNTGELFF. The CDR3 DNA sequence: TGTGCCAGCTCACCAGGCGGACTAGCGGGGAACACCGGGGAGCTGTTTTTT.

The CDR3 here is CASRGVLGDTQYF. The CDR3 nucleotides read TGTGCCAGCAGGGGCGTTTTAGGCGATACGCAGTATTTT. The chain recombines TRBV27 with TRBJ2-3; D call uncertain. Germline values: CDR1 MNHEY, CDR2 SMNVEV (reference sequence). This CDR3 is 13 amino acids long. V dropped 6 bases and J dropped 6 bases, with 13 bases sitting between them.

The V call is TRBV30, the J call TRBJ1-1; 8 bases are shared with TRBD1. The junction had 4 bases not matched to a gene; V was cut back by 8 bases and J by 5 bases. The germline CDR1 and CDR2 sequences are GTSNPN and SVGIG (reference sequence). The CDR3 extends over 11 amino acids. CDR3 protein: CAEYRGTEAFF. The CDR3, as DNA: TGTGCCGAGTACAGGGGGACTGAAGCTTTCTTT.

This clone was found once. V usage is TRBV7-9 and J usage is TRBJ2-1; possibly TRBD2 for D (7 bases). The CDR3 runs to 15 residues. The germline V and J ends were trimmed by 5 bases and 5 bases, with 16 bases remaining between them. The germline CDR1 and CDR2 sequences are SEHNR and FQNEAQ (reference sequence). CDR3 in amino acids: CASSRWRGPNNEQFF. The CDR3 DNA reads as TGTGCCAGCAGCCGCTGGCGGGGGCCAAACAATGAGCAGTTCTTC. Full variable domain (rest looked up from reference TRBV7-9 and TRBJ2-1): DTGVSQNPRHKITKRGQNVTFRCDPISEHNRLYWYRQTLGQGPEFLTYFQNEAQLEKSRLLSDRFSAERPKGSFSTLEIQRTEQGDSAMYLCASSRWRGPNNEQFFGPGTRLTVL.

The chain links TRBV29-1 to TRBJ1-4; D may be TRBD1 (5 bases). Germline CDR1 SQVTM, CDR2 ANQGSEA. The CDR3 spans 14 residues. Trimming cost V 5 bases and J 0 bases, with 10 bases left between them. In DNA, the CDR3 is TGCAGCGTTCAAGGGACCGCAACTAATGAAAAACTGTTTTTT. Protein: CSVQGTATNEKLFF.

About this clone: The identical CDR3 is also encoded by other nucleotide sequences in the sample. V is TRBV5-1 and J is TRBJ2-3; no clear D gene. The V gene lost 4 bases and the J gene lost 5 bases, with 8 bases spanning the gap. CDR3 length: 12 residues. Looked up from germline, CDR1 is SGHRS and CDR2 is YFSETQ. CDR3 residues: CASSPDLDTQYF. In nucleotides, the CDR3 is TGCGCCAGCAGCCCCGATTTAGATACGCAGTATTTT.

CDR3 DNA sequence: TGTGCCACCAGTGACCTTCGCGGCACTGAGCAGTTCTTC. It yields the protein CATSDLRGTEQFF. The genes are TRBV24-1 and TRBJ2-1; no clear D gene. This CDR3 is 13 amino acids long. The V end lost 4 bases, the J end lost 9 bases, and 12 bases lay between the germline ends. Germline CDR1 and CDR2: KGHDR and SFDVKD.

The chain recombines TRBV14 with TRBJ2-3; no reliable D call. Trimming cost V 2 bases and J 6 bases, with 9 bases left between them. The CDR3 is 13 amino acids. In germline, CDR1 is SGHDN, CDR2 FVKESK. The CDR3 here is CASSQMARDTQYF. CDR3 in DNA: TGTGCCAGCAGCCAAATGGCCCGGGATACGCAGTATTTT.

This chain joins TRBV7-3 and TRBJ2-1; the match to TRBD2 covers 15 bases. This CDR3 is built from 18 residues. Germline values: CDR1 SGHTA, CDR2 FQGTGA. The V gene end was trimmed by 5 bases and the J gene end by 3 bases; junction bases not matched to a gene: 8. Written as DNA, the CDR3 is TGTGCCAGCAGCCTAAAGGGACTAGCGGGAGGTAACTACAATGAGCAGTTCTTC. Translation gives CASSLKGLAGGNYNEQFF.

The chain recombines TRBV5-5 with TRBJ2-1; 9 bases agree with TRBD2. The J segment lost 5 bases and the V segment lost 0 bases, leaving 12 bases of the junction unmatched. CDR3 length: 18 amino acids. Per the germline V gene, CDR1 is SGHKS and CDR2 is YYEKEE (reference sequence). The CDR3 is CASSLGPPGAGGNNEQFF. As DNA, the CDR3 is TGTGCCAGCAGCTTGGGCCCCCCGGGAGCGGGAGGAAACAATGAGCAGTTCTTC.